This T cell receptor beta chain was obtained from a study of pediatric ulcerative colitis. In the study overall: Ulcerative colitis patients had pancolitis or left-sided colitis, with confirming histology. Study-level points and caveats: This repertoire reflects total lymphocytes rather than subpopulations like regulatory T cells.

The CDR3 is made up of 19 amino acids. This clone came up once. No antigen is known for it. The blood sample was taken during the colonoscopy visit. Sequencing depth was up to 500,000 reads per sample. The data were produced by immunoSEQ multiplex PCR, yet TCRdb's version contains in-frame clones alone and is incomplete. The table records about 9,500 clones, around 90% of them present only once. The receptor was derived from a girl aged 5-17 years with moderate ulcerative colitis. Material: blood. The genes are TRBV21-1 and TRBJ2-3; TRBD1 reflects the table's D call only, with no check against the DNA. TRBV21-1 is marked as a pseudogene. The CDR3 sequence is CASSKEGFQWGCPTDTQYF. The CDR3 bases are TGTGCCAGCAGCAAAGAGGGCTTTCAGTGGGGCTGCCCCACAGATACGCAGTATTTT.